This T cell receptor (beta chain) was identified during a study of shared clonotypes between healthy human individuals. General study points: A limitation of the genetic and exposure-history diversity represented arose from few donors.

The CDR3 has 15 amino acids. The V and J ends lost 1 base and 7 bases respectively, with 14 bases between them. CDR1 and CDR2 from the germline V gene are SGHTA and FQGNSA. Libraries were prepared by immunoSEQ multiplex PCR; TCRdb keeps only in-frame clonotypes and omits some of them. The table shows over a million clones, with around 97% occurring only once. As to this clone: What it binds is not known.

The sample was naive CD4+ T cells sorted from blood. Indicated subset: CD45RA+ positively selected. The receptor was isolated from a man younger than 45 in good health. The chain links TRBV7-2 to TRBJ2-1; D is undetermined. The CDR3 DNA follows: TGTGCCAGCAGCTTAGGCCTGTTCGCCTTGAATGAGCAGTTCTTC. Residues: CASSLGLFALNEQFF.